This TCR beta chain was captured in a study of molecular identifiers for immune sequencing clone quantification listed by TCRdb under 2018. General notes on the study: For a replicate experiment, RNA from 20,000 or 100,000 naive CD8 T cells was divided into five aliquots, and four of the five aliquots were sequenced. CD8 T cells were used in a methods study to benchmark molecular-identifier clustering-based TCR repertoire sequencing (MIDCIRS) and TCR RNA copy counting. The investigation overall reported the following: The sizes of highly expanded clones could end up underestimated when identical TCR molecules share a barcode. Around 2.9 recovered TCR RNA copies per cell were obtained by modeling, versus approximately 10 by digital PCR, implying a capture efficiency of 25% to 30%. When barcode sub-clustering was left out, chimeric consensus sequences inflated TCR diversity, with chimeras reaching as high as 47%. Spiked-in Jurkat TCR RNA equal to a single cell's worth was reported to be detectable even within 1,100,000 naive CD8 T cells. The naive libraries included spiked-in Jurkat TCR RNA (roughly nine copies' worth), and this Jurkat TCR RNA is not part of the donor repertoire. In CMV-specific effector cells, over 97% of molecules were held by clones above 20 RNA copies, whereas under 1% of molecules were held by such clones in naive cells.

This clonotype showed up just a few times. Its antigen is still unknown. No per-base quality is available; no much larger clone lies one base away. CDR3 length: 14 amino acids, cysteine to phenylalanine. The only DNA kept is the CDR3, 42 bases in frame from the first base. V is cut by 1 base and J by 10 bases, and the space between the germline ends is 11 bases. From the germline V gene, CDR1 is SGHAT and CDR2 is FQNNGV. The method behind the library was PCR. The sequencer was a NextSeq 500. Bulk TCR libraries were generated as previously described, with the TCR primers listed in Table S5 used. The Qiagen AllPrep DNA/RNA kit was used to purify total RNA. Reads from multiple sequencing runs of the same library were pooled before analysis. In the paper's pipeline: Reads were retained only if an exact TCR constant sequence was present, and the retained reads were trimmed to 150 nt and grouped according to their 12-nt molecular barcodes. Within each barcode group, reads were sub-clustered at a 15% Levenshtein threshold, and quality-weighted consensus sequences were built per RNA molecule. Non-functional sequences were removed, as were lower-count sequences one edit away from another. Based on a fit of two negative binomial distributions, barcode sub-clusters having less than 20% of the maximum read count were discarded. The public reads were reanalyzed by TCRdb: fastp trimming at Q25, MiXCR alignment, in-frame beta chains only. When rows share a CDR3 protein, they turn into one entry using the most common DNA and genes. The V and J calls were not made by the authors but by TCRdb's processing. Here the sample has approximately 590,000 distinct CDR3 sequences; around 25% occur a single time. The ten most abundant clones make up about 0.8% of the sample.

Libraries of naive CD8 T cells were generated from about 21,000 to 970,000 sorted cells, with 10%, 30% or 50% of the purified RNA used. On a BD FACSAria II, naive CD8 T cells were FACS-sorted as CD8+CD4-CCR7+CD45RA+ and collected into RLT Plus buffer. To test detection sensitivity, Jurkat RNA equal to around nine TCR copies was added to samples of roughly 17,000-1,100,000 naive CD8 T cells. Enrichment of CD8 T cells was done with RosetteSep CD8+ T Cell Enrichment Cocktail plus Ficoll-Paque, and ACK red cell lysis came afterward. This receptor was taken from a human donor in good health. Some libraries in this study had Jurkat cell RNA spiked in. Sequenced sample: naive CD8+ T cells from blood, with Jurkat cell RNA spiked in. Taken with the paper, the label for cell subset or site translates to: FACS-sorted CD8+CD4-CCR7+CD45RA+ naive T cells. The V gene is TRBV11-2 and the J gene is TRBJ1-6, with the D gene call left open. This receptor has the CDR3 CASSLGQFRSPLHF. The sequence in DNA is TGTGCCAGCAGCTTAGGGCAGTTCAGATCACCCCTCCACTTT.